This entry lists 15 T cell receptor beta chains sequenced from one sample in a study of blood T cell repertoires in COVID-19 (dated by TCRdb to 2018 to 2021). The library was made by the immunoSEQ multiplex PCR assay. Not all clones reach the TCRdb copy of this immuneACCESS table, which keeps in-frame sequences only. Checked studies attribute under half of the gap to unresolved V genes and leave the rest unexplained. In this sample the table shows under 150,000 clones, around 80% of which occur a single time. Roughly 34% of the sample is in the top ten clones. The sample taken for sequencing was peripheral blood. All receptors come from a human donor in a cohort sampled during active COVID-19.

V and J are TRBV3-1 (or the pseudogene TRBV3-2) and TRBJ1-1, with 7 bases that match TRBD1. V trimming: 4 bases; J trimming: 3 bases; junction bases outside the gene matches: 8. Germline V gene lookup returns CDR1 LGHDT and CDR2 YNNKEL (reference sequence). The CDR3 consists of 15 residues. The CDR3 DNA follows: TGTGCCAGCAGCCTCTCGACAGGGACGTACACTGAAGCTTTCTTT. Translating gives CASSLSTGTYTEAFF.

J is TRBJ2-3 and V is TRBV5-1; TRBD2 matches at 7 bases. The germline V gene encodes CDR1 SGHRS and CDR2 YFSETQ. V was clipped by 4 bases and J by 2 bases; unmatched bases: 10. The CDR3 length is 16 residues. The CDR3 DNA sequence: TGCGCCAGCAGCCTGGACGGGGGGAGCTACACAGATACGCAGTATTTT. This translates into CASSLDGGSYTDTQYF.

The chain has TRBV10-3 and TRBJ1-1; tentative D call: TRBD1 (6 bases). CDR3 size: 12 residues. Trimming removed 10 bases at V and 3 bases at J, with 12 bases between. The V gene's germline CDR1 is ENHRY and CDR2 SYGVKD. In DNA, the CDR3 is TGTGCCACCAAGGGGGGGGACACTGAAGCTTTCTTT. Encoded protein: CATKGGDTEAFF.

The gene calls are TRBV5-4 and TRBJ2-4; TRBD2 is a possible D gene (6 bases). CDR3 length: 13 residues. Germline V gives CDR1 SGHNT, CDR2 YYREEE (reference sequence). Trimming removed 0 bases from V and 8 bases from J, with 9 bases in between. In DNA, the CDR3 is TGTGCCAGCAGCTTGGCCGGCGGGGACATTCAGTACTTC. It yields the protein CASSLAGGDIQYF.

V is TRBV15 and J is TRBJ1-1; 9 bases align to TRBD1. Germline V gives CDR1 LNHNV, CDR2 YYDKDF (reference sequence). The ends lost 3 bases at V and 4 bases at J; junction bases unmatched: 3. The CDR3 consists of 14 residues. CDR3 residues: CATSSGQGITEAFF. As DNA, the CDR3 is TGTGCCACCAGCAGCGGACAGGGGATCACTGAAGCTTTCTTT.

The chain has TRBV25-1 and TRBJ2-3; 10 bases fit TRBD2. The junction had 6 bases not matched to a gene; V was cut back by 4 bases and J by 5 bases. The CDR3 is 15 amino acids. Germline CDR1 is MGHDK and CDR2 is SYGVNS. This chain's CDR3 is CASSGAGGAGDTQYF. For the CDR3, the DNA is TGTGCCAGCAGTGGAGCGGGGGGGGCGGGAGATACGCAGTATTTT.

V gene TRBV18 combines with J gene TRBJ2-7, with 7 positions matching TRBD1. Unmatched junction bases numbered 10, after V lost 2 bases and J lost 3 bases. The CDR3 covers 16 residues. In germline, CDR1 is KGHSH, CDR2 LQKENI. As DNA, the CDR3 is TGTGCCAGCTCACCAGAGCGGAACAGGGGCTACTACGAGCAGTACTTC. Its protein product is CASSPERNRGYYEQYF.

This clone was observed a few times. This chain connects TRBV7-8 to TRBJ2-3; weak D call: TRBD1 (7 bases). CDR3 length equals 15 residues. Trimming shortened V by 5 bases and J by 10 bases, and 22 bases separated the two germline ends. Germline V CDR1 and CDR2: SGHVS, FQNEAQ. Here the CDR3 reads CASSRTGGRGVSQYF. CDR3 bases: TGTGCCAGCAGCCGAACAGGAGGCAGGGGGGTATCGCAGTATTTT.

CDR3 residues: CASSSGTGGNNQPQHF. In DNA form, the CDR3 reads TGTGCCAGCAGCTCCGGGACAGGGGGCAACAATCAGCCCCAGCATTTT. This chain links TRBV6-2 or TRBV6-3 with TRBJ1-5; 12 bases fit TRBD1. Looked up from germline, CDR1 is MNHEY and CDR2 is SVGEGT. The junction had 6 bases not matched to a gene; V was cut back by 6 bases and J by 3 bases. The CDR3 totals 16 residues.

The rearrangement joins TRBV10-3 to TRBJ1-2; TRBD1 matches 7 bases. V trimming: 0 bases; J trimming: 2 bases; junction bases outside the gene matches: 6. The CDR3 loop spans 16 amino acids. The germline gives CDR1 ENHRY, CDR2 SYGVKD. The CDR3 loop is CAISESGQVSNYGYTF. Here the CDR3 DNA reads TGTGCCATCAGTGAGTCCGGACAGGTTTCCAACTATGGCTACACCTTC.

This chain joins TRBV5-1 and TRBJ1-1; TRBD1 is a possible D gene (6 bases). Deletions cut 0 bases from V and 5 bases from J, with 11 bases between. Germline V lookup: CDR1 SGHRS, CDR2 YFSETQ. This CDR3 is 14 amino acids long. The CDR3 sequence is CASSLEQGGTEAFF. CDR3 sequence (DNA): TGCGCCAGCAGCTTGGAACAGGGTGGGACTGAAGCTTTCTTT. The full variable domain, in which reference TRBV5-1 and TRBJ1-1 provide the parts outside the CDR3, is KAGVTQTPRYLIKTRGQQVTLSCSPISGHRSVSWYQQTPGQGLQFLFEYFSETQRNKGNFPGRFSGRQFSNSRSEMNVSTLELGDSALYLCASSLEQGGTEAFFGQGTRLTVV.

The CDR3 DNA follows: TGTGCCAGCAGCTCCACACTAGATTCTAGCACAGATACGCAGTATTTT. Its protein product is CASSSTLDSSTDTQYF. The chain joins TRBV7-2 to TRBJ2-3, with TRBD2 as a possible D gene (5 bases). Germline V gene lookup returns CDR1 SGHTA and CDR2 FQGNSA. This CDR3 contains 16 residues. Trimming took 4 bases from V and 0 from J, leaving 14 bases between them.

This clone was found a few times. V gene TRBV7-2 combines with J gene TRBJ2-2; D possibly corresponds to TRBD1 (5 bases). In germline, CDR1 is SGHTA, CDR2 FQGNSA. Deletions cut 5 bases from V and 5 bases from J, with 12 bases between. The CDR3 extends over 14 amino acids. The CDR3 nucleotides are TGTGCCAGCAGCACCTCTAAGGGGACCGGGGAGCTGTTTTTT. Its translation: CASSTSKGTGELFF.

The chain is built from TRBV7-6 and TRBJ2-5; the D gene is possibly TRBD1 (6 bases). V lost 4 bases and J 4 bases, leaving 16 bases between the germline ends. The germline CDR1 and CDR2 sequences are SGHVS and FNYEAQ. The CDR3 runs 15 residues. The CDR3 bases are TGTGCCAGCAGCTCCCCCCGGGACATAGGAGAGACCCAGTACTTC. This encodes CASSSPRDIGETQYF.

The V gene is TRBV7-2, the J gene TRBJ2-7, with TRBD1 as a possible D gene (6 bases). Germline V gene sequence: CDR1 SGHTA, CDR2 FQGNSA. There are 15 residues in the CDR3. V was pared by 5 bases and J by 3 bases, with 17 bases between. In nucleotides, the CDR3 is TGTGCCAGCAGCACATCCGCCGGGACAAGCTACGAGCAGTACTTC. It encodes CASSTSAGTSYEQYF.